This T cell receptor (beta chain) emerged from a study of post-analysis software for immune sequencing data. Study-level information: As for disease course, relapsing-remitting, secondary progressive and progressive-relapsing multiple sclerosis were all included.

This clonotype has a single count. What it binds is not known. This CDR3 has 14 amino acids. Germline CDR1 is DFQATT and CDR2 is SNEGSKA (reference sequence). cDNA libraries of TCR beta carried unique molecular identifiers. TCRdb processed the PCR reads anew with MiXCR; each CDR3 protein has one entry. The table has 650,000 to 900,000 distinct CDR3 sequences, 35% to 55% seen once. Whole-study results and caveats: TRBV segments more frequent in patients than in controls numbered five and included TRBV5-6, TRBV5-1 and TRBV20-1. Normalized Chao1 diversity in multiple sclerosis patients fell significantly below that of controls.

The sample taken for sequencing was blood. The source of this sequence is a girl aged 10 to 17 with multiple sclerosis. The genes are TRBV20-1 and TRBJ2-4; TRBD2 agrees at 12 bases. The J call may be incorrect, as the DNA end agrees better with TRBJ2-7. Written as DNA, the CDR3 is TGCAGTGCTTCCCGGACTAGCGGGATTTTCGAGCAGTACTTC. Translation: CSASRTSGIFEQYF.